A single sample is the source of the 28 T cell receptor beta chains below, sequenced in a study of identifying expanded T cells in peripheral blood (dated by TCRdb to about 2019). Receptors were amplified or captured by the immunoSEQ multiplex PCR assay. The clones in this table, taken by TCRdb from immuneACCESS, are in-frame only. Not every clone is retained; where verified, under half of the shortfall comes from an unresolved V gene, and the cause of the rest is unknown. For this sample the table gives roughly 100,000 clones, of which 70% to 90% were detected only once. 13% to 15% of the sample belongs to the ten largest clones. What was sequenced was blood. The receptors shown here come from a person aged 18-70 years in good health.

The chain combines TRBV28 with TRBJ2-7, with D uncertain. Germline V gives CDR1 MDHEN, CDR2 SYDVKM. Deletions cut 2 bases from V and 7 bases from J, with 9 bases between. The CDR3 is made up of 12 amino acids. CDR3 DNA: TGTGCCAGCAGTTTACCGATAACAGAGCAGTACTTC. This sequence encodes CASSLPITEQYF.

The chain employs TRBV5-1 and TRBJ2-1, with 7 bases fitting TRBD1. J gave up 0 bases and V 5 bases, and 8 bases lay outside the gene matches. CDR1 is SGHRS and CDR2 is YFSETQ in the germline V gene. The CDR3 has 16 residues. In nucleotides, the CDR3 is TGCGCCAGCAGACGAGGGGGCGGAAGCTCCTACAATGAGCAGTTCTTC. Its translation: CASRRGGGSSYNEQFF.

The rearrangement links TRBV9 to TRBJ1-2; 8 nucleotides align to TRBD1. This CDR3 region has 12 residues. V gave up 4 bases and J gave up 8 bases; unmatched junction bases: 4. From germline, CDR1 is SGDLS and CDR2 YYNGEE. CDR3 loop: CASSLTGEGYTF. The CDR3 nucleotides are TGTGCCAGCAGCCTGACAGGGGAAGGCTACACCTTC.

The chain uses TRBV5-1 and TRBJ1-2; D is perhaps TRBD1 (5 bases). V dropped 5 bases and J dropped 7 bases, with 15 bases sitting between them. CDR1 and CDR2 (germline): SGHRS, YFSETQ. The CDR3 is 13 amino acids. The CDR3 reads CASSYGGIGGYTF. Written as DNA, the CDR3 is TGCGCCAGCAGTTACGGGGGGATTGGTGGCTACACCTTC. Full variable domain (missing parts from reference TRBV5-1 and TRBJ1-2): KAGVTQTPRYLIKTRGQQVTLSCSPISGHRSVSWYQQTPGQGLQFLFEYFSETQRNKGNFPGRFSGRQFSNSRSEMNVSTLELGDSALYLCASSYGGIGGYTFGSGTRLTVV.

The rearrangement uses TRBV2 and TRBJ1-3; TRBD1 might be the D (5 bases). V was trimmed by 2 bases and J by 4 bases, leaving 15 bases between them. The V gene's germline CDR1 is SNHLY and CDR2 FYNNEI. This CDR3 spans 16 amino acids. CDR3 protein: CASSENGRARGNTIYF. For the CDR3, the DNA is TGTGCCAGCAGTGAAAACGGCAGGGCACGCGGAAACACCATATATTTT.

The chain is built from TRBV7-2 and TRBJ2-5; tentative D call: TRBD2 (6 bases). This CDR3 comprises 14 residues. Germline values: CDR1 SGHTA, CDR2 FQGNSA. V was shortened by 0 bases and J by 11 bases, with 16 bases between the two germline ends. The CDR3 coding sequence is TGTGCCAGCAGCTTAGCCATGCAGGGCGGGGAGCAGTACTTC. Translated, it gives CASSLAMQGGEQYF.

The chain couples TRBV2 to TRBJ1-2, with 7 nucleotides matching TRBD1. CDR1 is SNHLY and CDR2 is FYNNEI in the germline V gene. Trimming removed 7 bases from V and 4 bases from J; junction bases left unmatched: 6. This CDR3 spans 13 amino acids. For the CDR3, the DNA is TGTGCCAGCACCTTGGGACAGTCCTATGGCTACACCTTC. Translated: CASTLGQSYGYTF.

CDR3 in amino acids: CAISESSSVEQFF. For the CDR3, the DNA is TGTGCCATCAGTGAGTCGTCTAGCGTGGAGCAGTTCTTC. The chain is built from TRBV10-3 and TRBJ2-1, with a possible D match to TRBD2 (6 bases). The V gene's germline CDR1 is ENHRY and CDR2 SYGVKD. The ends were cut back, 0 bases at V and 10 bases at J, with 10 bases in the middle. The CDR3 is 13 amino acids.

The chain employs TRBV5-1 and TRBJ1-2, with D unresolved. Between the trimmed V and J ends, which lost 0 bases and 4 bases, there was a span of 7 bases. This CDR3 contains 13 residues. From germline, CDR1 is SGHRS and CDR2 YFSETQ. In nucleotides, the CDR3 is TGCGCCAGCAGCTTGGGTGACGGCTATGGCTACACCTTC. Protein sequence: CASSLGDGYGYTF.

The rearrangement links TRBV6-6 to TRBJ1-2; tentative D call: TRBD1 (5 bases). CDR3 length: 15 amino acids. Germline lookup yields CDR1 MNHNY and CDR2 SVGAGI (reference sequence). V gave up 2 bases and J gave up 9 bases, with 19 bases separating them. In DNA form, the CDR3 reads TGTGCCAGCAGTTACCTGAAAAGTGGACATGTCAGCTACACCTTC. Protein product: CASSYLKSGHVSYTF.

The chain's CDR3 is CASKGRANEKLFF. DNA of the CDR3: TGTGCCAGCAAAGGCAGGGCTAATGAAAAACTGTTTTTT. V gene TRBV6-5 combines with J gene TRBJ1-4, with a weak D call TRBD1 (5 bases). The CDR3 is 13 residues long. Germline V gene lookup returns CDR1 MNHEY and CDR2 SVGAGI. Between the trimmed V and J ends, which lost 7 bases and 3 bases, there was a span of 9 bases.

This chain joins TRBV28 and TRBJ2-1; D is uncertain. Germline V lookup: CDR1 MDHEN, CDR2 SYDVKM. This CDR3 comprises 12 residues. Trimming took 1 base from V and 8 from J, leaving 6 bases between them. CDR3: CASSLFWDEQFF. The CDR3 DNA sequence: TGTGCCAGCAGTTTATTCTGGGATGAGCAGTTCTTC.

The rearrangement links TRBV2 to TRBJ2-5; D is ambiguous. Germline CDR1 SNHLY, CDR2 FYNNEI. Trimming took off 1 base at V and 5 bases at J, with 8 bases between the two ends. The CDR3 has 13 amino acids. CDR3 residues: CASSEGPVETQYF. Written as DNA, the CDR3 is TGTGCCAGCAGTGAAGGGCCCGTGGAGACCCAGTACTTC.

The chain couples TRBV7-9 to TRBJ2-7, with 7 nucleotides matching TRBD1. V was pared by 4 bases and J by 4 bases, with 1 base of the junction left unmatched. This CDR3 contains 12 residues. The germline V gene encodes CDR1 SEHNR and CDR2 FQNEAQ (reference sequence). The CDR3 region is CASSSDRYEQYF. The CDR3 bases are TGTGCCAGCAGCTCGGACAGGTACGAGCAGTACTTC.

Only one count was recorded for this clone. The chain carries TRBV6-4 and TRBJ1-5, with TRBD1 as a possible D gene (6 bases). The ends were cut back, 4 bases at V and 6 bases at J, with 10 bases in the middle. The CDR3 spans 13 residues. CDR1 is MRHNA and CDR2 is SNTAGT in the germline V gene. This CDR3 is CASSVGGGQPQHF. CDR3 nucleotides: TGTGCCAGCAGTGTAGGGGGGGGTCAGCCCCAGCATTTT.

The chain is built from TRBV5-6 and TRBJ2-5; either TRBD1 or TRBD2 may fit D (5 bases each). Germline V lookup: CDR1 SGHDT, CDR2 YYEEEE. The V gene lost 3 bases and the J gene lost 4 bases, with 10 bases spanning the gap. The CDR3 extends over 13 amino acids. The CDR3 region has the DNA TGTGCCAGCAGCTCTGGGGGTTTAGAGACCCAGTACTTC. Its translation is CASSSGGLETQYF.

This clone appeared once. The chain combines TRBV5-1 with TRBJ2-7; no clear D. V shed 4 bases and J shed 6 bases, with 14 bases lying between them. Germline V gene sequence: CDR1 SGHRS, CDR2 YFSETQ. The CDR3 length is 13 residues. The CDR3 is CASSEVGGSEQYF. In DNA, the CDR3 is TGCGCCAGCAGCGAGGTGGGCGGCTCCGAGCAGTACTTC. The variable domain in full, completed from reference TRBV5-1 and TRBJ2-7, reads KAGVTQTPRYLIKTRGQQVTLSCSPISGHRSVSWYQQTPGQGLQFLFEYFSETQRNKGNFPGRFSGRQFSNSRSEMNVSTLELGDSALYLCASSEVGGSEQYFGPGTRLTVT.

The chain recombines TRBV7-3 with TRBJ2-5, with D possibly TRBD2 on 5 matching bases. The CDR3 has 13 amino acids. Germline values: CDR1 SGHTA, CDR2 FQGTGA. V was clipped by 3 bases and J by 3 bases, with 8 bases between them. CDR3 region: CASSLTKEETQYF. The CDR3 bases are TGTGCCAGCAGCTTGACTAAAGAAGAGACCCAGTACTTC.

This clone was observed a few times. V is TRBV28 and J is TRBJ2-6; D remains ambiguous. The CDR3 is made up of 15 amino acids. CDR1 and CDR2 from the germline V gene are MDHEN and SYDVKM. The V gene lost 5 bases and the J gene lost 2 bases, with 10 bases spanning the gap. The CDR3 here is CASSTRGPGANVLTF. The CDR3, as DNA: TGTGCCAGCAGTACCCGAGGCCCTGGGGCCAACGTCCTGACTTTC.

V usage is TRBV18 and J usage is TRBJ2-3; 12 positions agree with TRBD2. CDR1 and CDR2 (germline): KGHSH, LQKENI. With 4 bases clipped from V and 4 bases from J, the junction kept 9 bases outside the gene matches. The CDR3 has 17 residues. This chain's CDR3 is CASSRASGRAGADTQYF. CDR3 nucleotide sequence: TGTGCCAGCTCACGAGCTAGCGGGAGGGCCGGGGCAGATACGCAGTATTTT.

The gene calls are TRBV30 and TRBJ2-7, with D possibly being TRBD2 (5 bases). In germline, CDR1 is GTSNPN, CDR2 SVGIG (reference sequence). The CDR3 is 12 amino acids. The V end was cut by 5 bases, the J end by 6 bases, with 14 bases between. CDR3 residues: CAWVGRGIEQYF. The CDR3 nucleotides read TGTGCCTGGGTTGGAAGAGGGATCGAGCAGTACTTC.

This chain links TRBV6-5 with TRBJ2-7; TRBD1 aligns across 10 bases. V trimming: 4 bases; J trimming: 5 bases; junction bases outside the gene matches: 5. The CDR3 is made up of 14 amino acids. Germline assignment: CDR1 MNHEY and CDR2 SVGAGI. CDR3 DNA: TGTGCCAGCAGTTCAGTGGGACAGGGGAACGAGCAGTACTTC. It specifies CASSSVGQGNEQYF.

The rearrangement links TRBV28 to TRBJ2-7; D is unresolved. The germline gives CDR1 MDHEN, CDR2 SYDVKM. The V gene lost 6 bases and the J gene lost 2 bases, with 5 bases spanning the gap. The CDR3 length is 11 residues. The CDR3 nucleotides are TGTGCCAGCAGGGCTACCTACGAGCAGTACTTC. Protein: CASRATYEQYF.

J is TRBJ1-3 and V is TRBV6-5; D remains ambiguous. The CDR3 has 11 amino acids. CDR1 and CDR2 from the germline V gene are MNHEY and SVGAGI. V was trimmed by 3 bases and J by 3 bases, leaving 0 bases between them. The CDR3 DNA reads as TGTGCCAGCAGTTATGGAAACACCATATATTTT. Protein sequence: CASSYGNTIYF.

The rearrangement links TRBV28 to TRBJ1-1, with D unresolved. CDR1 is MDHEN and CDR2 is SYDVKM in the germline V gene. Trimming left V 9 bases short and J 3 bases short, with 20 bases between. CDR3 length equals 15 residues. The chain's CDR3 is CASFRPLGGDTEAFF. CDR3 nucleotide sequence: TGTGCCAGTTTCAGGCCATTAGGAGGAGACACTGAAGCTTTCTTT. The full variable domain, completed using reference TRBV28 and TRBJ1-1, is DVKVTQSSRYLVKRTGEKVFLECVQDMDHENMFWYRQDPGLGLRLIYFSYDVKMKEKGDIPEGYSVSREKKERFSLILESASTNQTSMYLCASFRPLGGDTEAFFGQGTRLTVV.

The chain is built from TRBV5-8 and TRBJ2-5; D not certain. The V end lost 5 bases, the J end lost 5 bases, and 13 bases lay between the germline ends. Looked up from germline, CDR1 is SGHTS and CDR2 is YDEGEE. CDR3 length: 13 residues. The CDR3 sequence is CASRIAPRETQYF. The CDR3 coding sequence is TGTGCCAGCAGGATTGCTCCTCGGGAGACCCAGTACTTC.

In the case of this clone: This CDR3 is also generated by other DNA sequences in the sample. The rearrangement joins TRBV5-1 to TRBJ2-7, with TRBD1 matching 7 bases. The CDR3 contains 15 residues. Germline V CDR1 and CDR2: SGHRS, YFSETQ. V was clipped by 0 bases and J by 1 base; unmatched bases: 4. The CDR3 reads CASSLGQGGSYEQYF. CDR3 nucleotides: TGCGCCAGCAGCTTGGGACAGGGTGGGTCCTACGAGCAGTACTTC.

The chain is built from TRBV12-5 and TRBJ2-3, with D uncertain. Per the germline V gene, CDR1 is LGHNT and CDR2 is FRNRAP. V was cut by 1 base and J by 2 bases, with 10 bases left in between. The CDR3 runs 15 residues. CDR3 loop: CASGLGGALTDTQYF. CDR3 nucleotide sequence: TGTGCTAGTGGTTTGGGCGGAGCCCTCACAGATACGCAGTATTTT.